Listed below are T cell receptor beta chains from one sample, sequenced in a study of breast tumors, draining lymph nodes, adjacent tissues. MiXCR was run by TCRdb on the multiplex PCR reads, yielding one entry per CDR3 protein. The table lists tens of thousands of distinct CDR3 sequences, approximately 28% of them singletons. Sequenced input: axillary lymph node tissue. Receptor source: a female donor with breast cancer. Some clones in this sample may be carry-over from other donors' samples. CDR3s include the opening cysteine and the closing phenylalanine or tryptophan.

j_call | cdr3_length | v_call | cdr3_aa
NA | 14 | TRBV7-2 | CASSLSTSTDTQHF
TRBJ2-1 | 20 | TRBV7-5 | CTSVPETGTSGREVFNEQFF
TRBJ2-3 | 13 | TRBV28 | CASRAADTDTQYF
TRBJ1-3 | 15 | TRBV25-1 | CASSARGTAGNTIYF
TRBJ1-4 | 13 | TRBV6-5 | CASSPGRGEKLFF
TRBJ1-2 | 13 | TRBV6-1 | CATVGLMSYGYTF
TRBJ1-1 | 15 | TRBV4-2 | CASSLSWRVNTEAFF
TRBJ1-2 | 17 | TRBV4-2 | CASSLEGGSLPIYGYTF
TRBJ2-1 | 15 | TRBV3-1 | CASSHGLAGENEQFF
TRBJ2-1 | 13 | TRBV30 | CAWRDRGLNEQFF
TRBJ2-7 | 15 | TRBV19 | CASSMGVLGGYEQYF